This TCR beta chain stems from a study of blood T cell repertoires in COVID-19. Study at large: PBMCs, B-cell-depleted T cells, or T cells were the source of the cDNA or gDNA that made up the material.

Per the authors' pipeline: Estimates of nucleated cell counts were drawn from the amplification of reference gene primers. Profiling relied on immunoSEQ multiplex PCR, and the TCRdb table lists in-frame clones only, not all of them. V, J and clone size are taken as reported in that table, and D and trimming were inferred from the DNA itself. The profile shows about 250,000 clones, roughly 85% of them singletons. Trimming stripped 1 base from V and 7 bases from J, with 7 bases between. Germline V gives CDR1 MDHEN, CDR2 SYDVKM. The CDR3 is 12 residues long. Living in 24 US areas, the participants were between roughly 18 and 95 years of age. The study assigned cohorts using participant-reported clinical history.

This chain connects TRBV28 to TRBJ1-2; D ambiguous. The TCR comes from a woman between 50 and 59 years old with acute COVID-19. The sequenced sample was PBMCs or T cells enriched from blood (not recorded which). The CDR3 loop is CASSLSTLGYTF. The DNA of the CDR3 is TGTGCCAGCAGTTTATCTACTCTTGGCTACACCTTC.